This TCR beta chain was obtained from a study of blood T cell repertoires in COVID-19. About the research overall: Specimens from acute and convalescent COVID-19 originated in the United States, Italy and Spain. From T cells, B-cell-depleted T cells, or PBMCs came the material, which was cDNA or gDNA.

Cohorts were determined from participant-reported clinical history. Method: immunoSEQ multiplex PCR; TCRdb's copy keeps in-frame clones and lacks some. This sample has about 330,000 clones; more than 85% occur once, and the top ten carry approximately 18%. The TCR was taken from a woman aged 25 to 45 who had recovered from COVID-19. The specimen sequenced was PBMCs or T cells enriched from blood (not recorded which).

CDR3 residues: CASSLMGGHTGELFF. DNA of the CDR3: TGTGCCAGCAGCTTAATGGGTGGGCACACCGGGGAGCTGTTTTTT. The chain is built from TRBV7-9 and TRBJ2-2; D is uncertain. CDR1 is SEHNR, CDR2 FQNEAQ, per germline (reference sequence). V lost 2 bases and J 3 bases, leaving 10 bases between the germline ends. The CDR3 totals 15 residues.